These 12 T cell receptor beta chains came from one sample sequenced in a study of chemoradiotherapy in HPV16-positive cancers. Measured with immunoSEQ multiplex PCR; TCRdb has only the in-frame clones, and not every one. In the table there are 1,500 to 2,000 clones, approximately 86% of which are singletons. Sequenced here: tumor tissue, sampled from a patient who underwent chemoradiotherapy. These TCRs come from a human donor with HPV-associated anogenital cancer.

This rearrangement joins TRBV5-5 to TRBJ1-2; D unclear. Germline CDR1 reads SGHKS; CDR2 reads YYEKEE (reference sequence). Trimming removed 0 bases from V and 1 base from J, with 10 bases in between. The CDR3 is made up of 15 amino acids. The CDR3 DNA reads TGTGCCAGCAGCTTGGCCGGCGGCAGTAACTATGGCTACACCTTC. Its translation is CASSLAGGSNYGYTF.

V and J are TRBV4-1 and TRBJ2-4; TRBD2 might be the D (5 bases). This CDR3 comprises 16 residues. Between the trimmed V and J ends, which lost 4 bases and 7 bases, there was a span of 20 bases. Per the germline V gene, CDR1 is MGHRA and CDR2 is YSYEKL. CDR3 in amino acids: CASSPPGNTRSNIQYF. CDR3 bases: TGCGCCAGCAGCCCCCCGGGGAATACCCGCAGTAACATTCAGTACTTC.

The table lists this clone with a count of one. The gene calls are TRBV19 and TRBJ1-2; D gene ambiguous. The V gene's germline CDR1 is LNHDA and CDR2 SQIVND (reference sequence). The CDR3 length is 15 residues. Trimming cost V 3 bases and J 6 bases, with 17 bases left between them. CDR3 in DNA: TGTGCCAGTAGTATTGTAGCGGCCCATGCGAATGGCTACACCTTC. Residues: CASSIVAAHANGYTF.

The chain is built from TRBV13 and TRBJ2-1; the match to TRBD1 covers 9 bases. The CDR3 is 20 amino acids. Trimming removed 4 bases from V and 3 bases from J; junction bases left unmatched: 19. From germline, CDR1 is PRHDT and CDR2 FYEKMQ (reference sequence). The DNA for the CDR3 is TGTGCCAGCAGCTCGCAATCCGGGACAGGGCTACTTAGGGTCTACAATGAGCAGTTCTTC. Protein product: CASSSQSGTGLLRVYNEQFF.

This clone has only a few counts. CDR3 sequence: CASSFRQGSSYEQYF. The CDR3 DNA follows: TGTGCCAGCAGCTTCCGACAGGGGTCCTCCTACGAGCAGTACTTC. The J gene is TRBJ2-7, the V gene TRBV11-3, with 8 bases aligning to TRBD1. V lost 3 bases, J lost 0 bases, and 4 bases stayed unmatched. Looked up from germline, CDR1 is SGHNT and CDR2 is YENEEA. The CDR3 has 15 residues.

This clone was observed a single time. The CDR3 nucleotides read TGTGCCAGCAGTCCGGTGGGACAGAACTATGGCTACACCTTC. Translating gives CASSPVGQNYGYTF. This chain links TRBV27 with TRBJ1-2, with 7 nucleotides matching TRBD1. The CDR3 spans 14 residues. Per the germline V gene, CDR1 is MNHEY and CDR2 is SMNVEV (reference sequence). Germline trimming cut 5 bases from V and 2 bases from J; bases unmatched to any gene: 5.

The gene calls are TRBV5-1 and TRBJ2-7; 12 bases align to TRBD2. The CDR3 spans 17 residues. Germline V CDR1 and CDR2: SGHRS, YFSETQ. V lost 2 bases to trimming and J lost 2 bases; unmatched junction nucleotides: 8. As DNA, the CDR3 is TGCGCCAGCAGCTTAACTAGCGGGAGGAGACCTACCTACGAGCAGTACTTC. The encoded protein is CASSLTSGRRPTYEQYF.

The chain employs TRBV19 and TRBJ1-1, with D unclear. This CDR3 has 13 amino acids. From germline, CDR1 is LNHDA and CDR2 SQIVND (reference sequence). V was pared by 5 bases and J by 1 base, with 8 bases between. The chain's CDR3 is CASSGSTNTEAFF. The CDR3, as DNA: TGTGCCAGTAGTGGATCAACGAACACTGAAGCTTTCTTT.

This chain links TRBV11-3 with TRBJ2-7; 9 bases are shared with TRBD2. V was pared by 9 bases and J by 2 bases, with 8 bases of the junction left unmatched. The germline V gene encodes CDR1 SGHNT and CDR2 YENEEA. The CDR3 runs 14 residues. Written as DNA, the CDR3 is TGTGCCAGTATGCCCAAGCGGGGGGCCTACGAGCAGTACTTC. Protein: CASMPKRGAYEQYF.

With regard to this clone: This CDR3 fails to terminate in the conserved phenylalanine or tryptophan, so it likely reflects a read error. The DNA is left out, because the CDR3 cannot be placed on it with certainty; the CDR3 is given as TCRdb lists it. This chain uses TRBV10-2 with TRBJ1-1. From its first to its last residue, the CDR3 has 8 amino acids. Germline V CDR1 and CDR2: WSHSY, SAAADI. The CDR3 region is CAAIVDRS.

To note about this clone: Germline is not matched at one junction end, which may reflect a read error. This rearrangement joins TRBV2 to TRBJ2-7; unclear D gene. The CDR3 covers 12 residues. CDR1 SNHLY and CDR2 FYNNEI come from the germline V gene. CDR3 residues: CASSKAGYEQYF. Written as DNA, the CDR3 is TGTGCCAGCAGTAAAGCCGGCTACGAGCAGTACTTC.

CDR3: CASRGVGTGELGYTF. The CDR3 nucleotides are TGTGCCAGCAGAGGGGTGGGGACAGGGGAACTTGGCTACACCTTC. This chain joins TRBV27 and TRBJ1-2; 10 bases align to TRBD1. The J segment lost 7 bases and the V segment lost 6 bases, leaving 11 bases of the junction unmatched. The CDR3 is 15 residues long. Per germline, CDR1 MNHEY and CDR2 SMNVEV (reference sequence).